The 5 T cell receptor beta chains given below trace back to one sample, sequenced in a study of vaccination effects on CD4 cells after COVID-19. No antigen is known for these receptors. Sequencing was performed with immunoSEQ multiplex PCR; in TCRdb, only in-frame clones are kept and a portion is missing. The sample carries around 81,000 clones, around four fifths recorded once. Expansion with viral peptide pools was applied to antigen-specific CD4+ T cells by the ViraFEST assay prior to sequencing. Researchers isolated CD4+ T cells once 9 to 11 days of culture had elapsed. Everyone in the study got two shots of either the BNT162b2 or mRNA-1273 vaccine. Sequences were derived from CD4+ T cells from PBMCs cultured with HCoV-OC43 spike peptides, sampled after COVID-19 vaccination. Subset noted: HCoV-OC43 spike overlapping peptide pool stimulation. The receptor source for this set is a human donor who received a COVID-19 vaccine.

The rearrangement links TRBV18 to TRBJ2-3; D gene ambiguous. Germline V gene sequence: CDR1 KGHSH, CDR2 LQKENI. The CDR3 consists of 15 residues. Trimming removed 1 base from V and 2 bases from J, with 10 bases in between. CDR3 sequence: CASSPLGPDTDTQYF. CDR3 in DNA: TGTGCCAGCTCACCACTAGGGCCTGACACAGATACGCAGTATTTT.

This chain uses TRBV5-1 with TRBJ1-4; D uncertain. The V gene's germline CDR1 is SGHRS and CDR2 YFSETQ. This CDR3 is built from 14 residues. V shed 5 bases and J shed 7 bases, with 15 bases lying between them. As DNA, the CDR3 is TGCGCCAGCAGAGTCTCAACTTTGGGTGAAAAACTGTTTTTT. Protein product: CASRVSTLGEKLFF.

The V call is TRBV24-1, the J call TRBJ2-5, with 9 bases fitting TRBD2. Germline-derived CDR1 and CDR2 are KGHDR and SFDVKD. The CDR3 sequence is 15 residues long. Unmatched junction bases numbered 8, after V lost 9 bases and J lost 1 base. The CDR3 is CATARAGGLQETQYF. The DNA of the CDR3 is TGTGCCACCGCAAGAGCGGGGGGCCTCCAAGAGACCCAGTACTTC.

V is TRBV6-5 and J is TRBJ2-3; 8 bases are a match to TRBD1. The CDR3 extends over 15 amino acids. Per the germline V gene, CDR1 is MNHEY and CDR2 is SVGAGI. V trimming: 4 bases; J trimming: 2 bases; junction bases outside the gene matches: 5. CDR3 nucleotide sequence: TGTGCCAGCAGTTCACAGGGGGTCACCACAGATACGCAGTATTTT. This translates into CASSSQGVTTDTQYF.

The V and J genes are TRBV18 and TRBJ1-1; D is unresolved. This CDR3 contains 15 residues. Germline CDR1 KGHSH, CDR2 LQKENI. Trimming shortened V by 3 bases and J by 3 bases, and 14 bases separated the two germline ends. Here the CDR3 reads CASSPSDQAYTEAFF. The CDR3, as DNA: TGTGCCAGCTCACCCTCTGACCAGGCCTACACTGAAGCTTTCTTT.